A selection of T cell receptor beta chains follows, all from one sample in a study of cytomegalovirus exposure and HLA in healthy donors. Produced via immunoSEQ multiplex PCR; TCRdb's table is partial and in-frame only. The sample contains some 98,000 clones, under 70% of which appear only once. The material sequenced was PBMCs. The source is a man over 45 in good health and CMV-seronegative. The CDR3 runs from the conserved cysteine through the conserved F or W. D genes are given only for firm matches. Clone size, where shown, is once, few, many, or a class for clones that have expanded.

CDR3: CASSRLGDTINQPQHF; DNA: TGTGCCAGTAGTCGCCTCGGGGACACGATTAATCAGCCCCAGCATTTT; V: TRBV19; size: .; D: .; J: TRBJ1-5
CDR3: CSVESGGHYGYTF; DNA: TGCAGCGTTGAGTCAGGGGGGCACTATGGCTACACCTTC; V: TRBV29-1; size: .; D: TRBD1; J: TRBJ1-2
CDR3: CSVEDLWHLEETQYF; DNA: TGCAGCGTTGAAGATCTGTGGCACCTGGAGGAGACCCAGTACTTC; V: TRBV29-1; size: .; D: .; J: TRBJ2-5
CDR3: CASSPGTGLEETQYF; DNA: TGCGCCAGCAGCCCCGGGACAGGGTTGGAAGAGACCCAGTACTTC; V: TRBV5-1; size: few; D: TRBD1; J: TRBJ2-5
CDR3: CASSQLRDTRNQPQHF; DNA: TGTGCCAGCAGCCAGTTGAGGGACACCCGCAATCAGCCCCAGCATTTT; V: TRBV28; size: .; D: .; J: TRBJ1-5
CDR3: CASSSDTPPSGNTIYF; DNA: TGTGCCAGCAGCTCGGACACGCCACCCTCTGGAAACACCATATATTTT; V: TRBV28; size: few; D: .; J: TRBJ1-3
CDR3: CASKSSGMNTGELFF; DNA: TGTGCCAGTAAGTCGAGCGGGATGAACACCGGGGAGCTGTTTTTT; V: TRBV19; size: few; D: TRBD2; J: TRBJ2-2
CDR3: CASMRVYNEQFF; DNA: TGTGCCAGCATGAGGGTTTACAATGAGCAGTTCTTC; V: TRBV6-1; size: .; D: .; J: TRBJ2-1
CDR3: CASSRTGSSYEQYF; DNA: TGTGCCAGCAGCCGAACAGGGAGCTCCTACGAGCAGTACTTC; V: TRBV28; size: .; D: .; J: TRBJ2-7
CDR3: CAWSARDRGKAFF; DNA: TGTGCCTGGAGCGCTAGGGACAGGGGGAAAGCTTTCTTT; V: TRBV30; size: .; D: TRBD1; J: TRBJ1-1
CDR3: CASSGSGYYTEAFF; DNA: TGTGCCAGCAGCGGCTCAGGGTACTACACTGAAGCTTTCTTT; V: TRBV9; size: .; D: .; J: TRBJ1-1
CDR3: CASSLATRSRDEQFF; DNA: TGTGCCAGCAGCCTGGCGACTAGATCCAGAGATGAGCAGTTCTTC; V: TRBV5-4; size: few; D: .; J: TRBJ2-1
CDR3: CASSRLGGSESNYGYTF; DNA: TGTGCCAGCAGCCGACTAGGGGGCTCAGAATCGAACTATGGCTACACCTTC; V: TRBV7-9; size: .; D: TRBD1; J: TRBJ1-2
CDR3: CASSPTSTDTEAFF; DNA: TGCGCCAGCAGCCCGACATCGACAGACACTGAAGCTTTCTTT; V: TRBV5-1; size: once; D: .; J: TRBJ1-1
CDR3: CASSKGLRGFGRAFF; DNA: TGTGCCAGCAGCAAAGGTCTGAGGGGCTTTGGGAGGGCTTTCTTT; V: TRBV21-1; size: .; D: .; J: TRBJ1-1
CDR3: CASSLGGTSGFYEQYF; DNA: TGTGCCAGCAGTTTGGGGGGGACTAGCGGGTTCTACGAGCAGTACTTC; V: TRBV28; size: .; D: TRBD2; J: TRBJ2-7
CDR3: CASSLEVRASNEQFF; DNA: TGTGCCAGCAGTTTGGAGGTGCGGGCAAGCAATGAGCAGTTCTTC; V: TRBV28; size: few; D: .; J: TRBJ2-1
CDR3: CASSRPAGGHNEQFF; DNA: TGTGCCAGCAGTAGGCCAGCGGGGGGCCACAATGAGCAGTTCTTC; V: TRBV2; size: .; D: TRBD2; J: TRBJ2-1
CDR3: CASSQTLDSASRGYTF; DNA: TGTGCCAGTAGTCAGACTCTGGACAGCGCCTCAAGAGGCTACACCTTC; V: TRBV19; size: .; D: .; J: TRBJ1-2
CDR3: CASSLTSDPDTQYF; DNA: TGCGCCAGCAGCCTGACTAGCGACCCAGATACGCAGTATTTT; V: TRBV5-1; size: few; D: TRBD2; J: TRBJ2-3
CDR3: CASSPQGQGWDGYTF; DNA: TGTGCCAGCAGCCCCCAAGGACAGGGGTGGGACGGCTACACCTTC; V: TRBV9; size: few; D: TRBD1; J: TRBJ1-2
CDR3: CASSFGLAGEGGPYEQYF; DNA: TGCGCCAGCAGCTTCGGACTAGCGGGAGAGGGTGGGCCCTACGAGCAGTACTTC; V: TRBV5-1; size: .; D: TRBD2; J: TRBJ2-7
CDR3: CARDREDEQYF; DNA: TGTGCCAGAGATCGGGAGGACGAGCAGTACTTC; V: TRBV28; size: .; D: TRBD2; J: TRBJ2-7
CDR3: CASSTPGTGGLAEAFF; DNA: TGTGCCAGCAGCACTCCCGGGACAGGGGGTCTAGCTGAAGCTTTCTTT; V: TRBV28; size: .; D: TRBD1; J: TRBJ1-1
CDR3: CASSAYLYVGYTF; DNA: TGTGCCAGCAGTGCCTACCTCTATGTCGGCTACACCTTC; V: TRBV6-4; size: .; D: .; J: TRBJ1-2
CDR3: CASSFFQANYGYTF; DNA: TGTGCCAGCAGCTTTTTCCAAGCGAACTATGGCTACACCTTC; V: TRBV5-4; size: .; D: .; J: TRBJ1-2
CDR3: CASSLGILMNTEAFF; DNA: TGCGCCAGCAGCTTGGGCATTCTAATGAACACTGAAGCTTTCTTT; V: TRBV5-1; size: .; D: .; J: TRBJ1-1
CDR3: CASSRGQLEEGYTF; DNA: TGTGCCAGCAGCAGGGGACAATTAGAGGAGGGCTACACCTTC; V: TRBV28; size: .; D: .; J: TRBJ1-2
CDR3: CATRELANYGYTF; DNA: TGTGCCACCCGCGAATTAGCTAACTATGGCTACACCTTC; V: TRBV6-5; size: .; D: .; J: TRBJ1-2
CDR3: CATSRGGLAGSSYEQYF; DNA: TGTGCCACCAGCAGGGGAGGACTAGCGGGGAGCTCCTACGAGCAGTACTTC; V: TRBV15; size: .; D: TRBD2; J: TRBJ2-7
CDR3: CASSAYMGKNEKLFF; DNA: TGTGCCAGCAGCGCCTACATGGGCAAGAATGAAAAACTGTTTTTT; V: TRBV9; size: .; D: .; J: TRBJ1-4
CDR3: CATLKREDNLGNEQFF; DNA: TGTGCCACCCTAAAGCGGGAAGACAACCTCGGCAATGAGCAGTTCTTC; V: TRBV5-4; size: .; D: TRBD2; J: TRBJ2-1
CDR3: CASSLAGLAMNEQFF; DNA: TGTGCCAGCAGCTTGGCTGGACTAGCGATGAATGAGCAGTTCTTC; V: TRBV5-6; size: .; D: TRBD2; J: TRBJ2-1